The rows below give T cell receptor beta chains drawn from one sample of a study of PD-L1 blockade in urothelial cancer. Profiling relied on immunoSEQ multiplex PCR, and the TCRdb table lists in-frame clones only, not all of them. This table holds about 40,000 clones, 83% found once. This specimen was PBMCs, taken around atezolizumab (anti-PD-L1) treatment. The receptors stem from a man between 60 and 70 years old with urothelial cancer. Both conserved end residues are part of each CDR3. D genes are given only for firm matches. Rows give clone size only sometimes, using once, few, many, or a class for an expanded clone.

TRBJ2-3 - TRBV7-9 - TGTGCCAGCAGCTTAGGGGCGGGAACAGATACGCAGTATTTT CASSLGAGTDTQYF
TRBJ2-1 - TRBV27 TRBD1 TGTGCCAGCAGTTTATTGGGACAGGGGGCGCGAAATGAGCAGTTCTTC CASSLLGQGARNEQFF
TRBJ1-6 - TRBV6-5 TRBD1 TGTGCCAGCAGGACAGGGGGCCTTGTTTCACCCCTCCACTTT CASRTGGLVSPLHF
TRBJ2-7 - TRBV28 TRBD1 TGTGCCAGCAGTCCCAGGGGGTCATACTCCTACGAGCAGTACTTC CASSPRGSYSYEQYF
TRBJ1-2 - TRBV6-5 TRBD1 TGTGCCAGCAGTGCCCAGCAGGGGGCGGCCTATGGCTACACCTTC CASSAQQGAAYGYTF
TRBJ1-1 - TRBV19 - TGTGCCAGTAGTATAGAAGGGGTGGCCACTGAAGCTTTCTTT CASSIEGVATEAFF
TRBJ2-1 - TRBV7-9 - TGTGCCAGCAGCTTTTTGGGCAGGGGCTACAATGAGCAGTTCTTC CASSFLGRGYNEQFF
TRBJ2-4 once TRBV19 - TGTGCCAGTAGTATCCGGTCCAAAAACATTCAGTACTTC CASSIRSKNIQYF
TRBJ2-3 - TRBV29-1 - TGCAGCGTTGCTAAGTCCGGTGATACGCAGTATTTT CSVAKSGDTQYF
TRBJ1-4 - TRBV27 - TGTGCCAGCAGTTTAGTAAGGGAGAAAAATGAAAAACTGTTTTTT CASSLVREKNEKLFF
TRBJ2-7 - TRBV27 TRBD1 TGTGCCAGCAGTTCCCCCCGACAGGGCTACGAGCAGTACTTC CASSSPRQGYEQYF
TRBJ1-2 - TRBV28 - TGTGCCAGCAGTTTTGCGGACAGCGGCTATGGCTACACCTTC CASSFADSGYGYTF
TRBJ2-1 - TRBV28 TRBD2 TGTGCCAGCAGTCCGGGGGCGGGGGGCAACTACAATGAGCAGTTCTTC CASSPGAGGNYNEQFF
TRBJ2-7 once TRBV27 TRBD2 TGTGCCAGCAGTTCAGCTAGCGGGGGGGGATACGAGCAGTACTTC CASSSASGGGYEQYF
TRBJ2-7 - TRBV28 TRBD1 TGTGCCAGCAGCTACCCGGCACCGACAGGGGGGTACGAGCAGTACTTC CASSYPAPTGGYEQYF
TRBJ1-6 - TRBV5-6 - TGTGCCAGCAGCTCCCAAGAACTAAATAATTCACCCCTCCACTTT CASSSQELNNSPLHF
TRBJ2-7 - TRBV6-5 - TGTGCCAGCAGTTATTCATTCGAGACAGGAGGCCGGGAGCAGTACTTC CASSYSFETGGREQYF
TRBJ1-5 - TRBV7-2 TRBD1 TGTGCCAGCAGCTCTGGGACAGATAATCAGCCCCAGCATTTT CASSSGTDNQPQHF
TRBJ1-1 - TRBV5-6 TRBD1 TGTGCCAGCAGCCCCAGGGGGCGGGGAAACACTGAAGCTTTCTTT CASSPRGRGNTEAFF
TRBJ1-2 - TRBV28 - TGTGCCAGCAGTACCACAGGGACCCCCCTTTATGGCTACACCTTC CASSTTGTPLYGYTF
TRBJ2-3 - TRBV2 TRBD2 TGTGCCAGCAGGCTACTAGCGGAGAGCACAGATACGCAGTATTTT CASRLLAESTDTQYF
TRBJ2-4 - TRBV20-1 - TGCAGTGCGCCCCAGTTGGACATTCAGTACTTC CSAPQLDIQYF
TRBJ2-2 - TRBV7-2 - TGTGCCAGCAGTATCAGGGAATGGAGCACCGGGGAGCTGTTTTTT CASSIREWSTGELFF
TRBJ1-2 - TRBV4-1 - TGCGCCAGCAGTCCTGGGACATATGGAGGCTACACCTTC CASSPGTYGGYTF
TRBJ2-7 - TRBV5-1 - TGCGCCAGCAGCGGCCGGGACATCGGAATATACGAGCAGTACTTC CASSGRDIGIYEQYF
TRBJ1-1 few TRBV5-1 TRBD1 TGCGCCAGCAGCTTCGACAGGGGAACTGAAGCTTTCTTT CASSFDRGTEAFF
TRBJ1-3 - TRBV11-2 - TGTGCCAGCAGCTGGACAAGCTCTGGAAACACCATATATTTT CASSWTSSGNTIYF
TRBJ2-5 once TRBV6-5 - TGTGCCAGCAGCCCCACCGCCAGTCGAGAGACCCAGTACTTC CASSPTASRETQYF
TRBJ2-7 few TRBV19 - TGTGCCAGTAGTGTCCGATTCGAGCCGAGGGAGCAGTACTTC CASSVRFEPREQYF
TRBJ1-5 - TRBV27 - TGTGCCAGCACCTGGGGGGATAGCAATCAGCCCCAGCATTTT CASTWGDSNQPQHF
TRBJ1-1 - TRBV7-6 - TGTGCCAGCAGCCCGGGACTTCTGGGCACTGAAGCTTTCTTT CASSPGLLGTEAFF
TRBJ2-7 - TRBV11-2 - TGTGCCAGCAGCTTAGTCTCTAGGGGCGAGCAGTACTTC CASSLVSRGEQYF
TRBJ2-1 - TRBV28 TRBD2 TGTGCCAGCAGTTCCGTGGCGGGAGTGGACAATGAGCAGTTCTTC CASSSVAGVDNEQFF
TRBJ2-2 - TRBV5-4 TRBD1 TGTGCCAGCAGCCACGATAGGGACAGGGGGTCGTCCGGGGAGCTGTTTTTT CASSHDRDRGSSGELFF
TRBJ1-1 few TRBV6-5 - TGTGCCAGCAGTTATGGGGGGGAGAACACTGAAGCTTTCTTT CASSYGGENTEAFF
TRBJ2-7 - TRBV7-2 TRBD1 TGTGCCAGCAGCTTATCGGTTTCCGGGACAGGGGGTGCCTACGAGCAGTACTTC CASSLSVSGTGGAYEQYF
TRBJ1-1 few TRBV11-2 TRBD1 TGTGCCAGCAGCTTATCTTCAGGGGGTACTGAAGCTTTCTTT CASSLSSGGTEAFF
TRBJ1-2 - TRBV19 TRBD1 TGTGCCAGTTGCGACAGGGAGACAAACTATGGCTACACCTTC CASCDRETNYGYTF
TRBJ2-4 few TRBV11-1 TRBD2 TGTGCCAGCACCAAGACTAGCGGGACCAACAAAAACATTCAGTACTTC CASTKTSGTNKNIQYF
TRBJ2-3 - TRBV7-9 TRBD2 TGTGCCAGCAGCTTGGGGCTAGCGGGAGGTGCTGATACGCAGTATTTT CASSLGLAGGADTQYF
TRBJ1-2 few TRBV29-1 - TGCAGCGTTACTCCGACCCTACGGAGTTCCTATGGCTACACCTTC CSVTPTLRSSYGYTF
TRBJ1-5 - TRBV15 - TGTGCCACCAGCGGTGGGCGGGGCGCGGATCAGCCCCAGCATTTT CATSGGRGADQPQHF
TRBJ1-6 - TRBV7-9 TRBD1 TGTGCCAGCAGCTGGGGGACAGGGACGTCACCCCTCCACTTT CASSWGTGTSPLHF
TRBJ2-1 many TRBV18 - TGTGCCAGCTCCCAGTACCGGGATGAGCAGTTCTTC CASSQYRDEQFF
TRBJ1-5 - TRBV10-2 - TGCGCCAGCAGTGATGGGGGGTGGGTCAATCAGCCCCAGCATTTT CASSDGGWVNQPQHF
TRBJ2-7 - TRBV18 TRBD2 TGTGCCAGCTCGCTTAATAGCGGGGGGGCCTACGAGCAGTACTTC CASSLNSGGAYEQYF
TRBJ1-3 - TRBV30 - TGTGCCTGGAGGCCGGGACTCTCTGGAAACACCATATATTTT CAWRPGLSGNTIYF
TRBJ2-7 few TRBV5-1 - TGCGCCAGCAGCTTGGACCGGTACGAGCAGTACTTC CASSLDRYEQYF
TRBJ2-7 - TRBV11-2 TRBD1 TGTGCCAGCAGCTACTTCACAGGGGCCTACGAGCAGTACTTC CASSYFTGAYEQYF